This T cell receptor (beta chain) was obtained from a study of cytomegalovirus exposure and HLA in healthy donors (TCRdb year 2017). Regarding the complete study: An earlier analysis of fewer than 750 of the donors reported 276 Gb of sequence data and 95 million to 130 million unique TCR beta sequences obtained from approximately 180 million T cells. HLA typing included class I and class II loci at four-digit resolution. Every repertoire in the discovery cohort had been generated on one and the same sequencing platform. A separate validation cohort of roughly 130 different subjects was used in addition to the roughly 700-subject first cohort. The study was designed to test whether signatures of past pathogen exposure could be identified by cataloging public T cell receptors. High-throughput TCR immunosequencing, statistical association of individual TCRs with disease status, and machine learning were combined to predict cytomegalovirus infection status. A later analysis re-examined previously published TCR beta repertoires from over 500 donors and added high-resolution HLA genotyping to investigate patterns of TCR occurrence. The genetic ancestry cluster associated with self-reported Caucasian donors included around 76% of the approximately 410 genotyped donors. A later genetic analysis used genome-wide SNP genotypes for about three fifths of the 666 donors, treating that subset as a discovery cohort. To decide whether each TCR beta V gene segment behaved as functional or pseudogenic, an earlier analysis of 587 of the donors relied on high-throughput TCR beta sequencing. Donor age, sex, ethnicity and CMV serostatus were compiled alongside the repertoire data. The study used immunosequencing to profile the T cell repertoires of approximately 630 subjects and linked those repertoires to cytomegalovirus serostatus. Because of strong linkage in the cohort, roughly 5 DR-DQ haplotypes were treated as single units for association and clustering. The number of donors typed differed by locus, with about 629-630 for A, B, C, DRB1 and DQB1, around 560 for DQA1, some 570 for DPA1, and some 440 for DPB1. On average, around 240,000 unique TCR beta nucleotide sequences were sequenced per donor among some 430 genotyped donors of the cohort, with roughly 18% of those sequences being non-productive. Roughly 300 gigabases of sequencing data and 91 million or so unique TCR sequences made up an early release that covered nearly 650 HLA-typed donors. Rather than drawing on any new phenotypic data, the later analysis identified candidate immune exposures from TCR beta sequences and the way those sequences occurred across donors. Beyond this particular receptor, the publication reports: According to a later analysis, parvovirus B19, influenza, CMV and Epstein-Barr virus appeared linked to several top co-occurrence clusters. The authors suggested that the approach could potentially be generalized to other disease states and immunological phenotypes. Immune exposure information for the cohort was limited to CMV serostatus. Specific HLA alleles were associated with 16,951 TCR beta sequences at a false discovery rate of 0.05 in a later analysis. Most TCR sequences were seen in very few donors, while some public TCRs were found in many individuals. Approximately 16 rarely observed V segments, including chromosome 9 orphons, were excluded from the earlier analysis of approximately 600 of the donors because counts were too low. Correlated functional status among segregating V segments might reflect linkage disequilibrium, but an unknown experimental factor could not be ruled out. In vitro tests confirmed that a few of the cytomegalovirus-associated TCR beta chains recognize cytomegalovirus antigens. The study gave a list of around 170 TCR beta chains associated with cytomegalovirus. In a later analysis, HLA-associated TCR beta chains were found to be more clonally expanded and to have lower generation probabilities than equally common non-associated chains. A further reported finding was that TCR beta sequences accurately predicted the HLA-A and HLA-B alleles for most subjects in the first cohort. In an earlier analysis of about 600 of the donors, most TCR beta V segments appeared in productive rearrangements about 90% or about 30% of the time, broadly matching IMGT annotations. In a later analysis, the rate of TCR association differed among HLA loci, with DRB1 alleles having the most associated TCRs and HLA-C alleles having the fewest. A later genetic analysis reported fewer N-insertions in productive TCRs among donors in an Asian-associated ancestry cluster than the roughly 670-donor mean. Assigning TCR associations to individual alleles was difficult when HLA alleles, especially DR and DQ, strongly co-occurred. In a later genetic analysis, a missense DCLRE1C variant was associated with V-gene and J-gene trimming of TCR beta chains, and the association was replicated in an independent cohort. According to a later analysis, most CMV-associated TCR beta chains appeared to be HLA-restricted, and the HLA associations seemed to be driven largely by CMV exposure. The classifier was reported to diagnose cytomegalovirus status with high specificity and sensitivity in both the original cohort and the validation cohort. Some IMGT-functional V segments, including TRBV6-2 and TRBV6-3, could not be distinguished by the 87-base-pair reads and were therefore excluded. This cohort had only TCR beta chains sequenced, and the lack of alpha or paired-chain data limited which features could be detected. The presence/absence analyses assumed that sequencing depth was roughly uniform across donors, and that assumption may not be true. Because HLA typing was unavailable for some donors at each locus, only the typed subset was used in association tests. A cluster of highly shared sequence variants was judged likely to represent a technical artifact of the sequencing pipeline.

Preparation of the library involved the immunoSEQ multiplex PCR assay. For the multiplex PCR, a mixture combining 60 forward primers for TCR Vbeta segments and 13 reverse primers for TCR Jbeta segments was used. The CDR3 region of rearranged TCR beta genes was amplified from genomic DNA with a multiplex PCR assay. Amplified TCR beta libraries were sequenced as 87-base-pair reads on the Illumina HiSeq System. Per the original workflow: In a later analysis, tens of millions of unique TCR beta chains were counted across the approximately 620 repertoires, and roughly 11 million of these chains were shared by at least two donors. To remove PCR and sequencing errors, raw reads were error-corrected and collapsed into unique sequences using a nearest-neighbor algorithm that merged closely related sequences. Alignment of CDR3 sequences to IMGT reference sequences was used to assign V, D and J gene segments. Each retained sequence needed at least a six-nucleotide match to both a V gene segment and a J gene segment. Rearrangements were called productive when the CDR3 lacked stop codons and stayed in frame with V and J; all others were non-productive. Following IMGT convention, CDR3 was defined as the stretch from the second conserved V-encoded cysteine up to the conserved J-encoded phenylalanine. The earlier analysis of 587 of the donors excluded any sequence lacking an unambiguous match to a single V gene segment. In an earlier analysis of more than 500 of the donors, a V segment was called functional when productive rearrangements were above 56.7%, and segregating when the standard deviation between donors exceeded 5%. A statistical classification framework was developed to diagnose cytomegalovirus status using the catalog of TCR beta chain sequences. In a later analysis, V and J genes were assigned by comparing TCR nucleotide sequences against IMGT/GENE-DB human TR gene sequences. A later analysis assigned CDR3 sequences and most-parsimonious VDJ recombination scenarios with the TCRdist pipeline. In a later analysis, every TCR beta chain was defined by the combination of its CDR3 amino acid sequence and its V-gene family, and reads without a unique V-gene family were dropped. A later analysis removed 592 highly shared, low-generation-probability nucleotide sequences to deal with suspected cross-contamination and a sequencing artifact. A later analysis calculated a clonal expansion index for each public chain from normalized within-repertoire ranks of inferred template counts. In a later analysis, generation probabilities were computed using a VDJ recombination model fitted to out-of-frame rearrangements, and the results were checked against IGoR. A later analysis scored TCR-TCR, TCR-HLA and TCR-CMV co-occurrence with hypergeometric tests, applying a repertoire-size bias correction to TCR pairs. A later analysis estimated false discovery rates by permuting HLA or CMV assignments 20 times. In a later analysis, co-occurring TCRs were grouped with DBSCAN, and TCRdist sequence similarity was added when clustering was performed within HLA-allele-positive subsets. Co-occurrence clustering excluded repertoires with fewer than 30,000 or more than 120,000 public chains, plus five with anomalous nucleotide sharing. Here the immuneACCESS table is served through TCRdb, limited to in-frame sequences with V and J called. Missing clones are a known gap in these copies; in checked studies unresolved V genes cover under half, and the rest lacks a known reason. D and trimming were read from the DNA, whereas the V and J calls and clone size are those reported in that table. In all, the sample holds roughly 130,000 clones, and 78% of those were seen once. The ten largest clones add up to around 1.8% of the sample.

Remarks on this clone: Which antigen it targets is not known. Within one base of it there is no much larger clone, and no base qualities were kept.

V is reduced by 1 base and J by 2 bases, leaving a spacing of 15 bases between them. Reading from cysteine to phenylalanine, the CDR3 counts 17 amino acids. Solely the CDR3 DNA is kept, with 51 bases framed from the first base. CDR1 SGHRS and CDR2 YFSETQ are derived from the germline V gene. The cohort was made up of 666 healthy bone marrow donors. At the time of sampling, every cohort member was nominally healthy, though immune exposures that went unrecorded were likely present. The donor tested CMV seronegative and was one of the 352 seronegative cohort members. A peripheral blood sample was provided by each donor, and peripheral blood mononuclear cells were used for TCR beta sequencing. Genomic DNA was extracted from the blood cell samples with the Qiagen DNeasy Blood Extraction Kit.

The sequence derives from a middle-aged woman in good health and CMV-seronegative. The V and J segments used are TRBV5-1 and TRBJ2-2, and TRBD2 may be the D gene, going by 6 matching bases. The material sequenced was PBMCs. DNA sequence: TGCGCCAGCAGCTTGTTTGGGAGGCAGAATAACACCGGGGAGCTGTTTTTT. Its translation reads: CASSLFGRQNNTGELFF.